These 30 T cell receptor beta chains originate from one sample sequenced in a study of blood T cell repertoires in COVID-19. Libraries were prepared by immunoSEQ multiplex PCR; TCRdb keeps only in-frame clonotypes and omits some of them. The sample comprises over 85,000 clones, around 93% of which are singletons, and roughly 2.2% rests with the top ten. Sequenced material: peripheral blood. These receptors came from a human donor with active COVID-19. The donor label of this sample is uncertain.

The V gene is TRBV5-8, the J gene TRBJ2-2; 9 bases fit TRBD1. This CDR3 comprises 16 residues. The ends lost 6 bases at V and 5 bases at J; junction bases unmatched: 11. The germline CDR1 and CDR2 sequences are SGHTS and YDEGEE. Here the CDR3 reads CASTKLGTGKTGELFF. The CDR3 DNA reads TGTGCCAGCACCAAATTGGGGACAGGGAAGACCGGGGAGCTGTTTTTT.

This chain uses TRBV7-2 with TRBJ1-2, with D tentatively TRBD1 (5 bases). Germline lookup yields CDR1 SGHTA and CDR2 FQGNSA. The CDR3 spans 12 residues. V lost 1 base and J 6 bases, leaving 6 bases between the germline ends. Written as DNA, the CDR3 is TGTGCCAGCAGCTTAGTAGGGGATGGCTACACCTTC. This sequence encodes CASSLVGDGYTF.

The chain couples TRBV28 to TRBJ1-2, with 8 bases matching TRBD1. Per germline, CDR1 MDHEN and CDR2 SYDVKM. Trimming removed 6 bases from V and 4 bases from J; junction bases left unmatched: 1. CDR3 length: 12 amino acids. The chain's CDR3 is CASSTGGYGYTF. CDR3 DNA sequence: TGTGCCAGCAGCACAGGGGGCTATGGCTACACCTTC.

J is TRBJ2-5 and V is TRBV6-6; TRBD1 matches at 8 bases. This CDR3 contains 14 residues. Germline-derived CDR1 and CDR2 are MNHNY and SVGAGI (reference sequence). Unmatched junction bases numbered 5, after V lost 6 bases and J lost 2 bases. CDR3 DNA sequence: TGTGCCAGCAGAGAGGACAGGGTACAAGAGACCCAGTACTTC. The encoded protein is CASREDRVQETQYF.

The chain employs TRBV19 and TRBJ2-5; a weak D match, TRBD1 (5 bases). This CDR3 spans 14 amino acids. CDR1 is LNHDA and CDR2 is SQIVND in the germline V gene (reference sequence). Trimming cost V 1 base and J 7 bases, with 13 bases left between them. The CDR3: CASSIVGVRGTQYF. In DNA, the CDR3 is TGTGCCAGTAGTATAGTAGGGGTCCGAGGGACCCAGTACTTC.

This chain joins TRBV4-3 and TRBJ2-1, with 7 positions matching TRBD2. Germline V gene lookup returns CDR1 LGHNA and CDR2 YSLEER. This CDR3 comprises 14 residues. The trim removed 1 base at V and 7 bases at J, leaving 4 bases unmatched. Here the CDR3 reads CASSQAGEGNEQFF. The CDR3 DNA reads TGCGCCAGCAGCCAAGCGGGGGAGGGTAATGAGCAGTTCTTC.

This clone has just one count. V is TRBV10-3 and J is TRBJ2-2, with TRBD2 matching over 9 bases. Germline assignment: CDR1 ENHRY and CDR2 SYGVKD. Trimming took 10 bases from V and 2 from J; bases not matched to a gene: 11. The CDR3 contains 16 residues. CDR3 DNA sequence: TGTGCCAGTGGCCGGCTAGCGGGGATTAACACCGGGGAGCTGTTTTTT. Residues: CASGRLAGINTGELFF.

The sample holds a few counts of this clone. The junction and the germline gene differ at one end; a read error may be behind it. The chain joins TRBV7-9 to TRBJ1-5; TRBD1 aligns across 7 bases. The CDR3 is made up of 15 amino acids. CDR1 and CDR2 from the germline V gene are SEHNR and FQNEAQ (reference sequence). The DNA of the CDR3 is TGTGCCAGCAGTTTAGGGGGCGCTTCGAATCAGCCCCAGCATTTT. Translated: CASSLGGASNQPQHF.

This chain connects TRBV15 to TRBJ1-2, with D possibly being TRBD1 (5 bases). This CDR3 spans 17 amino acids. V lost 1 base and J 7 bases, leaving 22 bases between the germline ends. From germline, CDR1 is LNHNV and CDR2 YYDKDF (reference sequence). The CDR3 DNA reads TGTGCCACCAGCAGAGTCGGGGCATGGGGGGAGGGGAGTGGCTACACCTTC. Translation: CATSRVGAWGEGSGYTF.

This clone was observed a single time. The DNA for the CDR3 is TGTGCCAGTCGGGACACAGTGATTAAGAACACTGAAGCTTTCTTT. Amino acid sequence: CASRDTVIKNTEAFF. The V gene is TRBV6-4, the J gene TRBJ1-1, with D possibly matching TRBD1 (6 bases). Trimming took 9 bases from V and 1 from J, leaving 18 bases between them. CDR1 MRHNA and CDR2 SNTAGT come from the germline V gene. This CDR3 has 15 amino acids.

The chain has TRBV7-3 and TRBJ2-3; TRBD2 agrees at 7 bases. The CDR3 extends over 16 amino acids. V shed 5 bases and J 2 bases; nucleotides not matched to a gene: 10. CDR1 is SGHTA, CDR2 FQGTGA, per germline. CDR3 DNA sequence: TGTGCCAGCAGCCCACTAGCGATCGGAACCACAGATACGCAGTATTTT. Protein sequence: CASSPLAIGTTDTQYF. The variable domain in full, completed from reference TRBV7-3 and TRBJ2-3, reads GAGVSQTPSNKVTEKGKYVELRCDPISGHTALYWYRQSLGQGPEFLIYFQGTGAADDSGLPNDRFFAVRPEGSVSTLKIQRTERGDSAVYLCASSPLAIGTTDTQYFGPGTRLTVL.

The chain has TRBV7-2 and TRBJ2-7, with a weak D call TRBD1 (5 bases). Trimming shortened V by 2 bases and J by 7 bases, and 15 bases separated the two germline ends. From germline, CDR1 is SGHTA and CDR2 FQGNSA. This CDR3 spans 14 amino acids. CDR3 nucleotide sequence: TGTGCCAGCAGCTTATCGACGACAGTCCAGGAGCAGTACTTC. It encodes CASSLSTTVQEQYF.

The chain carries TRBV3-1 (or the pseudogene TRBV3-2) and TRBJ1-1; 8 bases are shared with TRBD1. V shed 2 bases, J shed 11 bases, and the junction held 13 bases outside the gene matches. The CDR3 length is 15 residues. Germline CDR1 LGHDT, CDR2 YNNKEL (reference sequence). The CDR3 region is CASSQSTGAPLGAFF. The CDR3 DNA is TGTGCCAGCAGCCAATCGACAGGGGCCCCTCTTGGGGCTTTCTTT.

This clone was recorded a few times. The chain has TRBV5-1 and TRBJ1-5, with 7 bases identical to TRBD1. There are 15 residues in the CDR3. With 3 bases clipped from V and 2 bases from J, the junction kept 5 bases outside the gene matches. Germline V gene sequence: CDR1 SGHRS, CDR2 YFSETQ. The CDR3 nucleotides read TGCGCCAGCAGCTCGGGGGACAGCGGCAATCAGCCCCAGCATTTT. It translates to CASSSGDSGNQPQHF.

The chain joins TRBV6-2 or TRBV6-3 to TRBJ2-7; D is unclear. The CDR3 has 13 residues. Germline CDR1 reads MNHEY; CDR2 reads SVGEGT. V lost 0 bases to trimming and J lost 4 bases, with 7 bases between them. The DNA for the CDR3 is TGTGCCAGCAGTTACTCGACTGCGTACGAGCAGTACTTC. As protein: CASSYSTAYEQYF.

The V call is TRBV3-1 (or the pseudogene TRBV3-2), the J call TRBJ2-1; D uncertain. Germline values: CDR1 LGHDT, CDR2 YNNKEL (reference sequence). The CDR3 extends over 14 amino acids. The V gene lost 1 base and the J gene lost 8 bases, with 12 bases spanning the gap. DNA of the CDR3: TGTGCCAGCAGCCAAGCAATCCGGGTGGATGAGCAGTTCTTC. This sequence encodes CASSQAIRVDEQFF.

The genes are TRBV10-2 and TRBJ2-7; a weak D match, TRBD2 (6 bases). The CDR3 extends over 14 amino acids. The germline gives CDR1 WSHSY, CDR2 SAAADI. Trimming removed 6 bases at V and 0 bases at J, with 12 bases between. The CDR3 bases are TGCGCCAGCAGCCCCGGGACTTCCTCCTACGAGCAGTACTTC. Its translation: CASSPGTSSYEQYF.

This clone was observed a handful of times. The chain joins TRBV5-1 to TRBJ1-6; 9 bases fit TRBD1. V gave up 1 base and J gave up 6 bases; unmatched junction bases: 5. CDR3 length: 16 residues. In germline, CDR1 is SGHRS, CDR2 YFSETQ. CDR3: CASSLTGTGINSPLHF. In DNA, the CDR3 is TGCGCCAGCAGCTTGACCGGGACAGGGATTAATTCACCCCTCCACTTT.

The CDR3 is CASSPRTDYSSGANVLTF. CDR3 DNA: TGTGCCAGCAGCCCCCGGACAGACTATTCCTCTGGGGCCAACGTCCTGACTTTC. The chain recombines TRBV7-6 with TRBJ2-6; D perhaps matches TRBD1 (6 bases). V lost 5 bases and J 0 bases, leaving 17 bases between the germline ends. There are 18 residues in the CDR3. Germline loops: CDR1 SGHVS, CDR2 FNYEAQ. Full variable domain (outside the CDR3, taken from reference TRBV7-6 and TRBJ2-6): GAGVSQSPRYKVTKRGQDVALRCDPISGHVSLYWYRQALGQGPEFLTYFNYEAQQDKSGLPNDRFSAERPEGSISTLTIQRTEQRDSAMYRCASSPRTDYSSGANVLTFGAGSRLTVL.

The CDR3: CASSFSSSGQETQYF. The CDR3 coding sequence is TGTGCCAGCAGTTTTTCGTCTAGCGGGCAAGAGACCCAGTACTTC. The rearrangement joins TRBV28 to TRBJ2-5; 8 nucleotides match TRBD2. J gave up 2 bases and V 3 bases, and 5 bases lay outside the gene matches. The CDR3 covers 15 residues. CDR1 is MDHEN, CDR2 SYDVKM, per germline.

The V call is TRBV19, the J call TRBJ2-3; no clear D gene. Trimming shortened V by 5 bases and J by 2 bases, and 5 bases separated the two germline ends. CDR1 LNHDA and CDR2 SQIVND come from the germline V gene (reference sequence). The CDR3 loop spans 12 amino acids. The CDR3 region is CASSPHTDTQYF. CDR3 nucleotide sequence: TGTGCCAGTAGTCCACACACAGATACGCAGTATTTT.

J is TRBJ2-7 and V is TRBV15; 8 bases fit TRBD1. From germline, CDR1 is LNHNV and CDR2 YYDKDF (reference sequence). Germline trimming cut 2 bases from V and 5 bases from J; bases unmatched to any gene: 5. The CDR3 is made up of 14 amino acids. CDR3 nucleotide sequence: TGTGCCACCAGCAGAAGTGGACAGGGCCACGAGCAGTACTTC. It codes for CATSRSGQGHEQYF.

The chain links TRBV6-5 to TRBJ2-7; a possible D gene is TRBD1 (8 bases). The length of the CDR3 is 13 residues. Deletions cut 6 bases from V and 4 bases from J, with 13 bases between. In germline, CDR1 is MNHEY, CDR2 SVGAGI. The CDR3 DNA follows: TGTGCCAGCAGATTACAGGGGGGGTACGAGCAGTACTTC. Protein product: CASRLQGGYEQYF.

The CDR3 DNA is TGTGCCAGTACCGTCCAGTATGGCTACACCTTC. Translated: CASTVQYGYTF. The V gene is TRBV19, the J gene TRBJ1-2, with no clear D. Germline assignment: CDR1 LNHDA and CDR2 SQIVND (reference sequence). Trimming removed 7 bases at V and 5 bases at J, with 8 bases between. The CDR3 spans 11 residues.

The V call is TRBV18, the J call TRBJ2-3, with 8 bases fitting TRBD1. V lost 1 base, J lost 2 bases, and 8 bases stayed unmatched. From germline, CDR1 is KGHSH and CDR2 LQKENI. The CDR3 runs to 17 residues. Written as DNA, the CDR3 is TGTGCCAGCTCACCACTTGGGACAGGCAAAAACACAGATACGCAGTATTTT. Amino acids: CASSPLGTGKNTDTQYF.

V and J are TRBV5-1 and TRBJ1-1; 8 bases align to TRBD1. Germline CDR1 is SGHRS and CDR2 is YFSETQ. V was clipped by 4 bases and J by 4 bases; unmatched bases: 6. The CDR3 loop spans 14 amino acids. CDR3 in DNA: TGCGCCAGCAGCGACAGGGGTGGAGGCACTGAAGCTTTCTTT. Protein sequence: CASSDRGGGTEAFF.

The chain joins TRBV27 to TRBJ2-2; possibly TRBD1 for D (7 bases). Germline V gene lookup returns CDR1 MNHEY and CDR2 SMNVEV (reference sequence). CDR3 length: 15 amino acids. Trimming cost V 6 bases and J 4 bases, with 15 bases left between them. The CDR3 here is CASRRDRISTGELFF. As DNA, the CDR3 is TGTGCCAGCAGGCGGGACAGAATCAGCACCGGGGAGCTGTTTTTT.

The V and J genes are TRBV3-1 (or the pseudogene TRBV3-2) and TRBJ2-2; TRBD2 matches 9 bases. V lost 4 bases, J lost 3 bases, and 12 bases stayed unmatched. The CDR3 is 18 amino acids. The germline gives CDR1 LGHDT, CDR2 YNNKEL (reference sequence). The CDR3 region is CASSPDGRGGPDTGELFF. The CDR3 coding sequence is TGTGCCAGCAGCCCCGATGGGCGGGGGGGTCCGGACACCGGGGAGCTGTTTTTT.

This clone has only one observation. The chain combines TRBV11-3 with TRBJ1-1; 11 nucleotides align to TRBD1. The CDR3 length is 17 residues. Germline CDR1 reads SGHNT; CDR2 reads YENEEA. The trim removed 5 bases at V and 6 bases at J, leaving 14 bases unmatched. The CDR3: CASSPGYLGQGASEAFF. The CDR3 nucleotides are TGTGCCAGCAGCCCTGGGTACCTCGGACAGGGGGCCTCTGAAGCTTTCTTT.

The DNA of the CDR3 is TGTGCCAGCAGATCAGGGACAGGGAACACTGAAGCTTTCTTT. This sequence encodes CASRSGTGNTEAFF. V gene TRBV25-1 combines with J gene TRBJ1-1, with 8 bases aligning to TRBD1. Germline CDR1 is MGHDK and CDR2 is SYGVNS. The CDR3 length is 14 residues. V lost 6 bases and J lost 1; bases outside the gene matches: 4.